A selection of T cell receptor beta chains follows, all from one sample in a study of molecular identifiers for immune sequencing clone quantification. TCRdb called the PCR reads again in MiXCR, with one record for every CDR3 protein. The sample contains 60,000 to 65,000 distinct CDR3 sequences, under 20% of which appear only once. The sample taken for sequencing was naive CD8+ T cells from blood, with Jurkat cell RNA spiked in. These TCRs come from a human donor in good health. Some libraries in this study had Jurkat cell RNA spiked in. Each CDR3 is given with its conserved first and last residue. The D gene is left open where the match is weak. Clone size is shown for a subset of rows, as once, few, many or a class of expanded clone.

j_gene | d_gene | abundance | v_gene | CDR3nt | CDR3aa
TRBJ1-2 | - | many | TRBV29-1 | TGCAGCGTTGTCCCCCGTGCTAACTATGGCTACACCTTC | CSVVPRANYGYTF
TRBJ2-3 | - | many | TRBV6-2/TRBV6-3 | TGTGCCAGCAGTTACCCCGGTACGCAGTATTTT | CASSYPGTQYF
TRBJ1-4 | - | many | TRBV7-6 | TGTGCCAGCAGCGACCGGGGTTTGCCTAATGAAAAACTGTTTTTT | CASSDRGLPNEKLFF
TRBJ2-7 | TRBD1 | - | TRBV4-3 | TGCGCCAGCAGCCAAGATATTCGGCGACAGGGGGTTAACGAGCAGTACTTC | CASSQDIRRQGVNEQYF
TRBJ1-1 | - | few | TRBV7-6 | TGTGCCAGCAGCGGAGGAGGGGTGAACACTGAAGCTTTCTTT | CASSGGGVNTEAFF
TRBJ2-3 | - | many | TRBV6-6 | TGTGCCAGCAGTTCCGAAACAGATACGCAGTATTTT | CASSSETDTQYF
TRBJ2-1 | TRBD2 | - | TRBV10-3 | TGTGCCATCAGTGAAAATGGCGGGAGTTCTTCGGATGAGCAGTTCTTC | CAISENGGSSSDEQFF
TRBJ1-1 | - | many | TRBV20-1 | TGCAGTGCCGGCGTGGGAGGTACTGAAGCTTTCTTT | CSAGVGGTEAFF
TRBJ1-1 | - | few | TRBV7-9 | - | CASSTPFFGPGTEAFF
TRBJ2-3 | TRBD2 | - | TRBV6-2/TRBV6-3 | TGTGCCAGCAGTACCCTCCTGACTAGCGGGATTACAGATACGCAGTATTTT | CASSTLLTSGITDTQYF
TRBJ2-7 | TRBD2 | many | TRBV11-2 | TGTGCCAGCAGCTTAAATCCCGGGACTAGCGTTAATCAGTACTTC | CASSLNPGTSVNQYF